These 9 T cell receptor beta chains were sequenced from one sample in a study of CD8 T cells in ankylosing spondylitis. TCRdb used MiXCR to reprocess the 5' RACE reads, holding one entry per CDR3 protein. The top ten clones hold more than 7% of a sample with 250,000 to 400,000 distinct CDR3 sequences, around 10% of them seen once. Sequencing was carried out using blood, either unsorted or a sorted T cell fraction (not recorded which). These receptors were obtained from a female donor with ankylosing spondylitis or in good health (not recorded which).

This clonotype was found many times. The V and J genes are TRBV29-1 and TRBJ2-1; TRBD2 aligns across 9 bases. The germline V gene has CDR1 SQVTM and CDR2 ANQGSEA. V trimming: 8 bases; J trimming: 5 bases; junction bases outside the gene matches: 22. The CDR3 is 18 residues long. The CDR3 DNA is TGCAGCACATGGGGTTCGACTAGCGGAGCAGAGGTCAACAATGAGCAGTTCTTC. Protein: CSTWGSTSGAEVNNEQFF.

This clonotype came up many times. The chain combines TRBV5-1 with TRBJ1-3; D might be TRBD1 (5 bases). The germline V gene has CDR1 SGHRS and CDR2 YFSETQ. The germline V and J ends were trimmed by 4 bases and 3 bases, with 11 bases remaining between them. This CDR3 contains 14 residues. CDR3 sequence: CASSLGDLGNTIYF. Here the CDR3 DNA reads TGCGCCAGCAGCCTTGGGGACCTTGGAAACACCATATATTTT.

Concerning this clonotype itself: Since a much larger clone is just one base distant, this may be a read error. The CDR3 loop reads CASSLPSGDTF. In DNA form, the CDR3 reads TGTGCCAGCAGTTTACCATCTGGCGACACCTTC. The genes are TRBV28 and TRBJ1-2; D unresolved. The CDR3 length is 11 residues. Per germline, CDR1 MDHEN and CDR2 SYDVKM.

In this sample, this clonotype turned up many times. The chain links TRBV9 to TRBJ2-5; no clear D gene. The V and J ends lost 5 bases and 2 bases respectively, with 10 bases between them. Per germline, CDR1 SGDLS and CDR2 YYNGEE. This CDR3 region has 13 residues. This chain's CDR3 is CASSPGPQETQYF. Written as DNA, the CDR3 is TGTGCCAGCAGTCCCGGACCGCAAGAGACCCAGTACTTC.

This clonotype was counted at least ten times. The V and J genes are TRBV12-3 or TRBV12-4 and TRBJ2-7; TRBD2 matches at 13 bases. The length of the CDR3 is 14 residues. Trimming at V came to 5 bases and at J to 2 bases, leaving 0 bases not matched to a gene. The CDR3 DNA reads TGTGCCAGCAGTACTAGCGGGGGGGCCTACGAGCAGTACTTC. Its protein product is CASSTSGGAYEQYF.

Only a few counts were recorded for this clonotype. This chain connects TRBV18 to TRBJ2-5; 10 bases are a match to TRBD2. The CDR3 contains 15 residues. V lost 0 bases, J lost 4 bases, and 2 bases stayed unmatched. Germline V gene lookup returns CDR1 KGHSH and CDR2 LQKENI. The CDR3: CASSPPASGGETQYF. CDR3 nucleotide sequence: TGTGCCAGCTCACCACCCGCTAGCGGGGGAGAGACCCAGTACTTC. Drawing the rest from reference TRBV18 and TRBJ2-5, the complete variable domain is NAGVMQNPRHLVRRRGQEARLRCSPMKGHSHVYWYRQLPEEGLKFMVYLQKENIIDESGMPKERFSAEFPKEGPSILRIQQVVRGDSAAYFCASSPPASGGETQYFGPGTRLLVL.

This clonotype was counted at least ten times. The rearrangement links TRBV25-1 to TRBJ2-7; no clear D. Germline CDR1 reads MGHDK; CDR2 reads SYGVNS. V shed 3 bases and J shed 7 bases, with 10 bases lying between them. CDR3 size: 12 residues. The CDR3 DNA follows: TGTGCCAGCAGTGACCCCTCGAGGGAGCAGTACTTC. Amino acids: CASSDPSREQYF.

In this sample, this clonotype turned up a few times. This chain joins TRBV7-2 and TRBJ2-1, with D uncertain. V dropped 1 base and J dropped 8 bases, with 9 bases sitting between them. Germline CDR1 SGHTA, CDR2 FQGNSA. The CDR3 runs to 13 residues. The DNA for the CDR3 is TGTGCCAGCAGCTTAGGGTATTCGGATGAGCAGTTCTTC. It specifies CASSLGYSDEQFF.

This clonotype appeared many times. CDR3 DNA sequence: TGCGCCAGCAGCTTAAGACAGGGGGCAAGAGACGAGCAGTACTTC. This translates into CASSLRQGARDEQYF. This rearrangement joins TRBV5-1 to TRBJ2-7, with 10 bases matching TRBD1. CDR1 SGHRS and CDR2 YFSETQ come from the germline V gene. J lost 5 bases, V lost 2 bases, and 7 bases had no gene match. The CDR3 contains 15 residues.